The sequence of this T cell receptor (beta chain) was determined in a study of PD-L1 blockade in urothelial cancer. Study context: The patients' atezolizumab therapy, 1,200 mg intravenously every 3 weeks, started in 2014. Previous chemotherapy exposure amounted to 0 to 3 regimens for patients.

Synthetic analogs of TCR templates were spiked into every PCR. Profiled with immunoSEQ multiplex PCR; TCRdb holds only in-frame clones, not every one. The data show about 30,000 clones, with around 86% seen just once and more than 3% held by the top ten. Notes on the study in general: Better survival was forecast by a pretreatment blood TCR clonality below the median.

Germline V CDR1 and CDR2: KGHSH, LQKENI. This CDR3 spans 16 amino acids. Trimming took 3 bases from V and 7 from J, leaving 19 bases between them. Remarks on this clone: Its cognate antigen is unknown.

Sequencing was performed on PBMCs, taken around atezolizumab (anti-PD-L1) treatment. The gene calls are TRBV18 and TRBJ2-1, with D possibly matching TRBD1 (6 bases). This receptor was taken from a man aged 50 to 59 with urothelial cancer. The CDR3 DNA reads TGTGCCAGCTCACCTCGGACAGCGAACTTGGGGAATGAGCAGTTCTTC. Protein product: CASSPRTANLGNEQFF.